A selection of T cell receptor beta chains follows, all from one sample in a study of OX40 agonist ivuxolimab in advanced cancers. The method was immunoSEQ multiplex PCR; TCRdb's version includes in-frame clones alone and lacks a portion of them. This sample has roughly 64,000 clones, with roughly 85% found just once. The sample here was CD4+ or CD8+ T cells sorted from blood, taken in a trial of the OX40 agonist ivuxolimab. These receptors came from an adult with an advanced solid tumor such as melanoma, head and neck, liver or kidney cancer. CDR3s include the opening cysteine and the closing phenylalanine or tryptophan. D genes are given only for firm matches. Only some rows state a clone size, as once, few, many or a class for expanded clones.

V gene,D gene,clone size,J gene,CDR3 length,CDR3 DNA,CDR3 protein
TRBV6-5,NA,NA,TRBJ2-5,13,TGTGCCAGCAGCACCTTGGGTCAAGAGACCCAGTACTTC,CASSTLGQETQYF
TRBV2,TRBD1,NA,TRBJ1-2,13,TGTGCCAGCAGTGAGGGACAGAACTATGGCTACACCTTC,CASSEGQNYGYTF
TRBV5-6,NA,NA,TRBJ2-7,14,TGTGCCAGCAGCTTGGCGGGGGGCGTCTACGAGCAGTACTTC,CASSLAGGVYEQYF
TRBV18,TRBD1,NA,TRBJ2-5,15,TGTGCCAGCTCACCGGGACAGGGGAATCAAGAGACCCAGTACTTC,CASSPGQGNQETQYF
TRBV2,TRBD1,NA,TRBJ2-7,14,TGTGCCAGCAGTCGATCGGGACAGGTCTACGAGCAGTACTTC,CASSRSGQVYEQYF
TRBV7-3,TRBD2,once,TRBJ2-2,14,TGTGCCAGCAGCTTGGGAGGGGACACCGGGGAGCTGTTTTTT,CASSLGGDTGELFF
TRBV28,NA,NA,TRBJ2-7,14,TGTGCCTCCCGGGGGTCTACGGGGACCTACGAGCAGTACTTC,CASRGSTGTYEQYF
TRBV5-1,NA,NA,TRBJ2-4,15,TGCGCCAGCAGCGACCCCCAGGGGGGGAGAAACATTCAGTACTTC,CASSDPQGGRNIQYF
TRBV7-9,NA,NA,TRBJ2-5,12,TGTGCCAGCAGCTTAGTAGGAGAGACCCAGTACTTC,CASSLVGETQYF
TRBV11-2,TRBD1,once,TRBJ1-2,13,TGTGCCAGCAGCTCAGACAGGGTGCGGGGCTACACCTTC,CASSSDRVRGYTF